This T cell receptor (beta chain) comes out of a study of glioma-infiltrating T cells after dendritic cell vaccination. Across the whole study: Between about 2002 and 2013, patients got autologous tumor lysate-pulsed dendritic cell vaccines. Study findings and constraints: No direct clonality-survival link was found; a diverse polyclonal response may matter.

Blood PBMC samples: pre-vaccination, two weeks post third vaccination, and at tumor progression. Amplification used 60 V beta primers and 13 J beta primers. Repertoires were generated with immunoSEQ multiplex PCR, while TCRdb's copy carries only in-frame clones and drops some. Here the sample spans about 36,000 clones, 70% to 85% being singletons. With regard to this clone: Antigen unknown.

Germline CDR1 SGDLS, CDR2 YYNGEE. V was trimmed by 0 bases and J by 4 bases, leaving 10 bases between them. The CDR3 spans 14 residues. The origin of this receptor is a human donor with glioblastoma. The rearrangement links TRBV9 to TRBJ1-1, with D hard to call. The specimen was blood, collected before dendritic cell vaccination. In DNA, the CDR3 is TGTGCCAGCAGCGTAGACAGTGGATCCACTGAAGCTTTCTTT. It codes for CASSVDSGSTEAFF.